This TCR beta chain was profiled in a study of blood T cell repertoires in COVID-19. This CDR3 has 15 residues. Per germline, CDR1 SGHRS and CDR2 YFSETQ. The germline V and J ends were trimmed by 0 bases and 9 bases, with 16 bases remaining between them. Sequencing used immunoSEQ multiplex PCR; TCRdb keeps in-frame clones, though not all of them. This sample has fewer than 200,000 clones, with less than 85% found just once. Two negative PCRs, clearance, or symptom resolution were required of recovered Cohort 3 donors. Material for sequencing was PBMCs or T cells enriched from blood (not recorded which). The TCR was taken from a woman between 45 and 65 years old who had recovered from COVID-19. The rearrangement joins TRBV5-1 to TRBJ1-3; a weak D match, TRBD1 (6 bases). The CDR3 nucleotides are TGCGCCAGCAGCTTGGCGGCAGGGGCAGAGTCCACCATATATTTT. Translating it yields CASSLAAGAESTIYF. Drawing the rest from reference TRBV5-1 and TRBJ1-3, the complete variable domain is KAGVTQTPRYLIKTRGQQVTLSCSPISGHRSVSWYQQTPGQGLQFLFEYFSETQRNKGNFPGRFSGRQFSNSRSEMNVSTLELGDSALYLCASSLAAGAESTIYFGEGSWLTVV.